This T cell receptor beta chain derives from a study of blood T cell repertoires in COVID-19. For the study at large: Sites in the United States, Italy and Spain provided acute and convalescent COVID-19 samples.

In the original analysis: Nucleated cell counts were estimated from reference gene primer amplification. Assay used: immunoSEQ multiplex PCR; TCRdb lists only in-frame clones, some missing. Clonal size and the V and J genes are those of that table, whereas D and trimming came from the DNA. The table includes under 150,000 clones, approximately 81% detected once. Germline lookup yields CDR1 MNHEY and CDR2 SVGEGT. After removal of 6 bases from V and 9 bases from J, the junction contained 5 bases not matched to a gene. CDR3 length: 15 amino acids. The V gene is TRBV6-2 or TRBV6-3, the J gene TRBJ2-1; 16 bases match TRBD2. The clonotype comes from a man between 40 and 49 years old with acute COVID-19. The sample taken for sequencing was PBMCs or T cells enriched from blood (not recorded which). The CDR3 spells CASSWGLAGGSEQFF. The CDR3 region has the DNA TGTGCCAGCAGCTGGGGACTAGCGGGAGGGAGTGAGCAGTTCTTC.